Sequencing of this TCR beta chain was carried out in a study of control samples from healthy donors and cancer patients. Looked up from germline, CDR1 is LNHDA and CDR2 is SQIVND (reference sequence). This CDR3 spans 15 amino acids. V lost 3 bases, J lost 2 bases, and 11 bases lay in between. Clones were read by immunoSEQ multiplex PCR, and TCRdb kept only the in-frame ones, dropping some. The sample lists approximately 160,000 clones; just over 90% were seen once. This clonotype was sampled from a woman aged 55-69 years in good health. The sample comprised blood. The gene calls are TRBV19 and TRBJ2-1; D perhaps matches TRBD2 (6 bases). The CDR3, as DNA: TGTGCCAGTAGTATCTCAGGGACTCCCTACAATGAGCAGTTCTTC. Its translation: CASSISGTPYNEQFF.